What follows are 4 T cell receptor beta chains derived from one specimen sequenced in a study of blood T cell repertoires in COVID-19. Measured with immunoSEQ multiplex PCR; TCRdb has only the in-frame clones, and not every one. The sample lists a few hundred thousand clones; about nine tenths were seen once. The sample was peripheral blood. The source of these receptors is a woman aged 25 to 39 who had recovered from COVID-19.

The CDR3 DNA is TGTGCCAGCAGTGAAGCGCTTAGCACCGGGGAGCTGTTTTTT. It is translated as CASSEALSTGELFF. The chain uses TRBV6-1 and TRBJ2-2; D remains ambiguous. V was cut by 0 bases and J by 4 bases, with 6 bases left in between. CDR1 MNHNS and CDR2 SASEGT come from the germline V gene. CDR3 length: 14 amino acids.

The chain is built from TRBV10-3 and TRBJ1-1; weak D call: TRBD1 (5 bases). In germline, CDR1 is ENHRY, CDR2 SYGVKD. The CDR3 consists of 14 residues. Trimming left V 8 bases short and J 7 bases short, with 20 bases between. Here the CDR3 reads CAIGGTNRAGEAFF. DNA for the CDR3: TGTGCCATCGGTGGGACTAACCGCGCAGGTGAAGCTTTCTTT.

This rearrangement joins TRBV18 to TRBJ1-5; TRBD1 aligns across 11 bases. Per germline, CDR1 KGHSH and CDR2 LQKENI. J lost 6 bases, V lost 6 bases, and 7 bases had no gene match. This CDR3 is built from 15 residues. The CDR3 region is CASSRGQGAGQPQHF. CDR3 bases: TGTGCCAGCTCCCGAGGACAGGGGGCTGGTCAGCCCCAGCATTTT.

Only one count was recorded for this clone. CDR3 sequence (DNA): TGTGCCAGCAGTTTATGGGGGGCCGGCAATCAGCCCCAGCATTTT. Translating it yields CASSLWGAGNQPQHF. This chain links TRBV28 with TRBJ1-5; possible D gene TRBD1, 6 bases. This CDR3 spans 15 amino acids. Trimming pared 0 bases from V and 2 bases from J, leaving 8 bases between. Germline V gene data show CDR1 as MDHEN and CDR2 as SYDVKM.